This T cell receptor (beta chain) was sequenced in a study of blood T cells in healthy people across ages. The study's findings and limits: Compared with aged donors, long-lived donors showed fewer expanded clones, suggesting selection.

Points on this clonotype: The antigen remains undetermined.

Unmatched junction bases numbered 11, after V lost 3 bases and J lost 1 base. CDR3 length equals 17 residues. The germline gives CDR1 SEHNR, CDR2 FQNEAQ (reference sequence). A sample-barcoded 5' primer and a J-beta primer mix were used in a second PCR of about 7 to 12 cycles. A tag from a template-switch adaptor with 12 random nucleotides marked each cDNA molecule. MiXCR, run by TCRdb on the 5' RACE reads, gives a single entry per CDR3 protein. This sample has over 1,300,000 distinct CDR3 sequences; 55% to 75% occur once, and the top ten carry 6.5% to 8.5%. Source material: blood. The source of this sequence is a man aged 18 to 35 in good health. The chain is built from TRBV7-9 and TRBJ2-7; 8 bases agree with TRBD1. The CDR3 DNA reads as TGTGCCAGCAGCTTGCCCCCAGGACAGGGCGCTTCCTACGAGCAGTACTTC. Protein product: CASSLPPGQGASYEQYF. The complete variable domain, with remaining parts taken from reference TRBV7-9 and TRBJ2-7, reads DTGVSQNPRHKITKRGQNVTFRCDPISEHNRLYWYRQTLGQGPEFLTYFQNEAQLEKSRLLSDRFSAERPKGSFSTLEIQRTEQGDSAMYLCASSLPPGQGASYEQYFGPGTRLTVT.